Below are 27 T cell receptor beta chains sequenced from a single sample in a study of post-analysis software for immune sequencing data. Notes on the study in general: There were about 5 TRBV segments more frequent in patients than controls, and TRBV5-6, TRBV5-1 and TRBV20-1 were among them.

The antigens for these receptors are not known. Incorporated into the TCR beta cDNA libraries were unique molecular identifiers, which served to reduce PCR and sequencing biases. Using its own MiXCR run on the PCR reads, TCRdb lists one record per CDR3 protein. The sample holds about 500,000 distinct CDR3 sequences, nearly 45% seen once. The source material was blood. These receptor sequences come from a girl aged 5 to 17 with multiple sclerosis.

The rearrangement joins TRBV29-1 to TRBJ1-2, with D possibly being TRBD1 (6 bases). The CDR3 is made up of 15 amino acids. Germline V gene sequence: CDR1 SQVTM, CDR2 ANQGSEA. The ends were cut back, 4 bases at V and 2 bases at J, with 17 bases in the middle. In DNA, the CDR3 is TGCAGCGTTGCGGGGGCTCCATTTCTGAACTATGGCTACACCTTC. Its translation: CSVAGAPFLNYGYTF.

This clonotype was detected a few times. The chain carries TRBV29-1 and TRBJ2-3, with no clear D. The CDR3 contains 13 residues. V was cut by 3 bases and J by 3 bases, with 10 bases left in between. CDR1 is SQVTM and CDR2 is ANQGSEA in the germline V gene. The CDR3: CSVEWAQTDTQYF. The CDR3 DNA is TGCAGCGTTGAGTGGGCGCAGACAGATACGCAGTATTTT.

This clonotype appeared a few times. The J gene is TRBJ2-4, the V gene TRBV12-3 or TRBV12-4; D is unresolved. The ends were cut back, 6 bases at V and 0 bases at J, with 9 bases in the middle. This CDR3 is built from 14 residues. The CDR3 region is CASRQDLAKNIQYF. The CDR3 DNA follows: TGTGCCAGCAGGCAGGATCTAGCCAAAAACATTCAGTACTTC.

This chain uses TRBV12-5 with TRBJ2-5, with D perhaps matching TRBD1 or TRBD2 (5 bases each). This CDR3 is built from 15 residues. Trimming pared 5 bases from V and 7 bases from J, leaving 20 bases between. Germline lookup yields CDR1 LGHNT and CDR2 FRNRAP. CDR3 sequence: CASGPPGPLEGTQYF. CDR3 sequence (DNA): TGTGCTAGTGGTCCACCGGGACCTCTCGAAGGGACCCAGTACTTC.

This chain connects TRBV2 to TRBJ1-2; D is unresolved. The CDR3 is 12 amino acids. CDR1 SNHLY and CDR2 FYNNEI come from the germline V gene. Trimming pared 9 bases from V and 8 bases from J, leaving 16 bases between. CDR3 in amino acids: CARTTDGGGYTF. CDR3 DNA: TGTGCCAGAACCACGGACGGAGGCGGCTACACCTTC.

This clonotype was seen a handful of times. This sequence joins TRBV3-1 and TRBJ2-1; possible D gene TRBD2, 6 bases. Germline V gene data show CDR1 as LGHDT and CDR2 as YNNKEL (reference sequence). This CDR3 region has 16 residues. V lost 0 bases to trimming and J lost 8 bases, with 17 bases between them. CDR3 bases: TGTGCCAGCAGCCAAGACGTGGAGGCGGGGTCCCATGAGCAGTTCTTC. Translated, it gives CASSQDVEAGSHEQFF.

CDR3 loop: CASSLSEGQYF. In nucleotides, the CDR3 is TGCGCCAGCAGCTTGAGCGAAGGGCAGTACTTC. This rearrangement joins TRBV5-1 to TRBJ2-7; D is unresolved. This CDR3 is 11 amino acids long. V was pared by 1 base and J by 9 bases, with 8 bases between. Germline V gene data show CDR1 as SGHRS and CDR2 as YFSETQ.

The rearrangement links TRBV6-5 to TRBJ1-2, with 8 bases fitting TRBD1. In germline, CDR1 is MNHEY, CDR2 SVGAGI. V was pared by 2 bases and J by 5 bases, with 7 bases of the junction left unmatched. The length of the CDR3 is 15 residues. The CDR3 region is CASSYGQGGSYGYTF. The CDR3 nucleotides are TGTGCCAGCAGTTACGGACAGGGTGGGTCTTATGGCTACACCTTC.

The rearrangement links TRBV12-5 to TRBJ2-5; D is possibly TRBD1 or TRBD2 (6 bases each). The length of the CDR3 is 13 residues. The V end lost 7 bases, the J end lost 5 bases, and 14 bases lay between the germline ends. CDR1 is LGHNT and CDR2 is FRNRAP in the germline V gene. CDR3 DNA: TGTGCTAGTGTCGGGCAGGGGAGGGAGACCCAGTACTTC. Translation gives CASVGQGRETQYF. The whole variable domain, remainder taken from reference TRBV12-5 and TRBJ2-5, is DARVTQTPRHKVTEMGQEVTMRCQPILGHNTVFWYRQTMMQGLELLAYFRNRAPLDDSGMPKDRFSAEMPDATLATLKIQPSEPRDSAVYFCASVGQGRETQYFGPGTRLLVL.

The chain carries TRBV18 and TRBJ2-1; 11 bases align to TRBD2. V lost 5 bases to trimming and J lost 0 bases; unmatched junction nucleotides: 9. CDR3 length: 18 residues. Germline V gene sequence: CDR1 KGHSH, CDR2 LQKENI. CDR3 in amino acids: CASSSLAGGPSSYNEQFF. The DNA for the CDR3 is TGTGCCAGCTCATCGCTAGCGGGAGGCCCTAGCTCCTACAATGAGCAGTTCTTC.

This clonotype appeared a few times. This chain connects TRBV29-1 to TRBJ2-7, with D possibly matching TRBD2 (6 bases). This CDR3 contains 14 residues. The V end lost 1 base, the J end lost 0 bases, and 10 bases lay between the germline ends. The germline V gene encodes CDR1 SQVTM and CDR2 ANQGSEA. CDR3 sequence: CSVEGWGVSYEQYF. In nucleotides, the CDR3 is TGCAGCGTTGAAGGGTGGGGGGTCTCCTACGAGCAGTACTTC.

The chain employs TRBV9 and TRBJ2-7; D tentatively reads TRBD1 or TRBD2 (6 bases each). The V end lost 0 bases, the J end lost 2 bases, and 12 bases lay between the germline ends. The CDR3 totals 15 residues. The germline V gene has CDR1 SGDLS and CDR2 YYNGEE. CDR3 nucleotide sequence: TGTGCCAGCAGCGTAGAGGGGGGAGCCACCTACGAGCAGTACTTC. Encoded protein: CASSVEGGATYEQYF.

This clonotype has a handful of counts. The chain uses TRBV6-5 and TRBJ2-7; 9 bases align to TRBD1. CDR1 is MNHEY, CDR2 SVGAGI, per germline. V was clipped by 2 bases and J by 0 bases; unmatched bases: 11. The CDR3 runs to 18 residues. The CDR3 sequence is CASSYTNEGQGSSYEQYF. The CDR3 DNA reads TGTGCCAGCAGTTACACGAACGAGGGACAGGGAAGCTCCTACGAGCAGTACTTC.

The V and J genes are TRBV20-1 and TRBJ1-5; D ambiguous. CDR1 is DFQATT, CDR2 SNEGSKA, per germline (reference sequence). V lost 0 bases and J 3 bases, leaving 6 bases between the germline ends. This CDR3 contains 13 residues. CDR3 residues: CSARETVNQPQHF. DNA for the CDR3: TGCAGTGCTAGAGAAACAGTCAATCAGCCCCAGCATTTT.

The chain employs TRBV12-3 or TRBV12-4 and TRBJ2-7; D is possibly TRBD2 (7 bases). The ends were cut back, 7 bases at V and 2 bases at J, with 18 bases in the middle. The CDR3 is 15 residues long. CDR3 protein: CASIPFLGGAYEQYF. The CDR3 DNA reads as TGTGCCAGCATCCCCTTTTTAGGGGGGGCCTACGAGCAGTACTTC.

J is TRBJ2-5 and V is TRBV4-1; D possibly uses TRBD1 or TRBD2 (7 bases each). The CDR3 has 16 amino acids. The V end lost 2 bases, the J end lost 3 bases, and 16 bases lay between the germline ends. The germline CDR1 and CDR2 sequences are MGHRA and YSYEKL. The CDR3 region has the DNA TGCGCCAGCAGCCAATTCTGGGACAGCGGGAAAGAGACCCAGTACTTC. Residues: CASSQFWDSGKETQYF.

The V gene is TRBV6-6, the J gene TRBJ1-6; D not resolved. Trimming removed 5 bases at V and 0 bases at J, with 11 bases between. CDR3 length: 16 residues. Germline-derived CDR1 and CDR2 are MNHNY and SVGAGI (reference sequence). CDR3 nucleotides: TGTGCCAGCAGTCCCGATCGGAGCTCCTATAATTCACCCCTCCACTTT. Its protein product is CASSPDRSSYNSPLHF.

The V gene is TRBV9, the J gene TRBJ2-7; D possibly corresponds to TRBD1 (6 bases). CDR3 length equals 14 residues. V lost 3 bases to trimming and J lost 1 base, with 11 bases between them. The germline CDR1 and CDR2 sequences are SGDLS and YYNGEE. The CDR3 DNA reads as TGTGCCAGCAGCGCGGGGACAAAATCCTACGAGCAGTACTTC. Translating gives CASSAGTKSYEQYF.

J is TRBJ2-5 and V is TRBV29-1, with 14 bases fitting TRBD2. Germline loops: CDR1 SQVTM, CDR2 ANQGSEA. J gave up 1 base and V 4 bases, and 2 bases lay outside the gene matches. This CDR3 region has 15 residues. The CDR3 DNA follows: TGCAGCGTTGGTGGGACTAGCGGGGGCCAAGAGACCCAGTACTTC. This encodes CSVGGTSGGQETQYF.

The J gene is TRBJ2-1, the V gene TRBV7-2; 10 bases line up with TRBD1. V lost 2 bases and J lost 10; bases outside the gene matches: 11. Looked up from germline, CDR1 is SGHTA and CDR2 is FQGNSA. This CDR3 comprises 16 residues. The CDR3 DNA follows: TGTGCCAGCAGCTTATGGGACAGGGGTTTAATTGGCGAGCAGTTCTTC. Translation gives CASSLWDRGLIGEQFF.

This CDR3 is CASSQAGQGSNQPQHF. The CDR3 DNA reads as TGCGCCAGCAGCCAAGCGGGACAGGGGAGCAATCAGCCCCAGCATTTT. The chain joins TRBV4-1 to TRBJ1-5; the match to TRBD1 covers 10 bases. This CDR3 comprises 16 residues. The V and J ends lost 1 base and 1 base, in that order; junction bases with no gene match: 1. In germline, CDR1 is MGHRA, CDR2 YSYEKL.

This chain links TRBV6-5 with TRBJ2-3; TRBD2 aligns across 7 bases. The CDR3 is 15 residues long. Germline values: CDR1 MNHEY, CDR2 SVGAGI. The V segment lost 5 bases and the J segment 0 bases; nucleotides outside the gene matches: 5. CDR3 residues: CASSPLAESTDTQYF. CDR3 DNA: TGTGCCAGCAGTCCCCTAGCGGAGAGCACAGATACGCAGTATTTT.

Here the CDR3 DNA reads TGTGCCAGCAGGTCACCGGGAGAGCAGTTCTTC. The encoded protein is CASRSPGEQFF. The chain joins TRBV2 to TRBJ2-1, with a weak D call TRBD2 (5 bases). Trimming took off 6 bases at V and 10 bases at J, with 10 bases between the two ends. There are 11 residues in the CDR3. CDR1 SNHLY and CDR2 FYNNEI come from the germline V gene.

The chain couples TRBV4-2 to TRBJ2-5; 8 nucleotides match TRBD2. CDR1 and CDR2 from the germline V gene are LGHNA and YNFKEQ. This CDR3 comprises 16 residues. The ends lost 1 base at V and 3 bases at J; junction bases unmatched: 7. The CDR3 protein is CASSQAPPGREETQYF. The CDR3 DNA reads as TGTGCCAGCAGCCAAGCCCCCCCCGGGAGGGAAGAGACCCAGTACTTC.

This sequence joins TRBV5-5 and TRBJ2-6, with TRBD2 as a possible D gene (6 bases). The CDR3 spans 18 residues. V was trimmed by 4 bases and J by 4 bases, leaving 21 bases between them. Germline values: CDR1 SGHKS, CDR2 YYEKEE (reference sequence). CDR3 sequence (DNA): TGTGCCAGCAGCGTAGCCGGGACTCTTCTGGGGGGGGCCAACGTCCTGACTTTC. Its translation is CASSVAGTLLGGANVLTF.

The chain carries TRBV7-9 and TRBJ2-1, with D possibly TRBD1 on 5 matching bases. The CDR3 extends over 14 amino acids. V lost 0 bases and J 8 bases, leaving 11 bases between the germline ends. The germline gives CDR1 SEHNR, CDR2 FQNEAQ (reference sequence). Here the CDR3 reads CASSLAQGEYEQFF. The CDR3 coding sequence is TGTGCCAGCAGCTTAGCTCAGGGCGAGTATGAGCAGTTCTTC.

The chain is built from TRBV30 and TRBJ2-1, with a tentative D call TRBD1 (5 bases). The length of the CDR3 is 11 residues. V lost 2 bases to trimming and J lost 6 bases, with 5 bases between them. CDR1 GTSNPN and CDR2 SVGIG come from the germline V gene (reference sequence). The chain's CDR3 is CAWSQGNEQFF. In DNA form, the CDR3 reads TGTGCCTGGAGTCAGGGCAATGAGCAGTTCTTC.